This record concerns one T cell receptor beta chain sequence. This sample was included in a study of PD-L1 blockade in urothelial cancer. Study-wide context: Patients with male sex and bladder-origin urothelial cancer accounted for most of the roughly 29 enrolled.

Time point here: peripheral blood 6 weeks after treatment start. Sample contribution per patient ranged from 1 to 8, covering pretreatment and on-treatment. TCRdb keeps only in-frame clones here, not all; method: immunoSEQ multiplex PCR. The table lists about 30,000 clones, approximately 81% of them singletons, with over 3% in the top ten. V lost 0 bases and J 6 bases, leaving 15 bases between the germline ends. CDR1 and CDR2 (germline): LGHNA, YSLEER. The CDR3 totals 17 residues. The sequenced sample was PBMCs, obtained around atezolizumab (anti-PD-L1) treatment. This TCR derives from a man between 70 and 80 years old with urothelial cancer. The V gene is TRBV4-3, the J gene TRBJ1-6; D is possibly TRBD1 (5 bases). The CDR3: CASSQEVPGALNSPLHF. In nucleotides, the CDR3 is TGCGCCAGCAGCCAAGAAGTTCCTGGGGCCCTTAATTCACCCCTCCACTTT.